This section outlines one T cell receptor beta chain sequence together with its context. In the study's own analysis: Estimates of nucleated cell counts were drawn from the amplification of reference gene primers. Using immunoSEQ multiplex PCR, the repertoire was profiled, and TCRdb retains in-frame clones only, with some absent. That table gives V, J and clone size, and the DNA gave D and trimming. The sample consists of some 89,000 clones, roughly four fifths of them appearing once. This specimen comes from a study of blood T cell repertoires in COVID-19. In the study overall: COVID-19 samples from acute and convalescent phases originated in the United States, Italy and Spain.

Germline trimming cut 5 bases from V and 6 bases from J; bases unmatched to any gene: 4. This CDR3 contains 13 residues. Germline-derived CDR1 and CDR2 are WSHSY and SAAADI. The sequence was collected from a woman over 75 with acute or convalescent COVID-19. Source material: peripheral blood. The chain has TRBV10-2 and TRBJ2-1; 7 nucleotides align to TRBD2. CDR3 nucleotide sequence: TGCGCCAGCAGTAGACTAGCCCTCAATGAGCAGTTCTTC. Translation: CASSRLALNEQFF.